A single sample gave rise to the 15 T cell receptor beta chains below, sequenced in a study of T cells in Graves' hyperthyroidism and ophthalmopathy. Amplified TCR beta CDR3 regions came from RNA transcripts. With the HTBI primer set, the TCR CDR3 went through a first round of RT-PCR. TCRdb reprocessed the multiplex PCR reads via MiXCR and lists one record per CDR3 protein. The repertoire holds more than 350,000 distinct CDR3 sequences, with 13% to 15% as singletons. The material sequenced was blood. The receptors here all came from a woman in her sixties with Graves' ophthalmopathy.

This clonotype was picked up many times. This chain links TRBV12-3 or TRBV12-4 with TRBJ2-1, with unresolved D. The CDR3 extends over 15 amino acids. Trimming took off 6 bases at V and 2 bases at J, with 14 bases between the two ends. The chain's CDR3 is CASSLTMGAYNEQFF. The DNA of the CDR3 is TGTGCCAGCAGCCTCACTATGGGTGCCTACAATGAGCAGTTCTTC.

The CDR3 DNA follows: TGTGCCAGCAGATCAGGACTAGCGGGAACCAAAAACATTCAGTACTTC. Its translation is CASRSGLAGTKNIQYF. The V gene is TRBV7-2, the J gene TRBJ2-4; 12 bases fit TRBD2. V lost 6 bases to trimming and J lost 2 bases; unmatched junction nucleotides: 5. The CDR3 extends over 16 amino acids. CDR1 and CDR2 (germline): SGHTA, FQGNSA.

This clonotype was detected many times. In DNA, the CDR3 is TGTGCCAGCAGTGAAAAAATCGGGGTCCCGCAGTATTTT. Protein: CASSEKIGVPQYF. V is TRBV6-1 and J is TRBJ2-3, with D maybe TRBD2 (5 bases). Trimming shortened V by 2 bases and J by 10 bases, and 13 bases separated the two germline ends. The CDR3 contains 13 residues. Per germline, CDR1 MNHNS and CDR2 SASEGT.

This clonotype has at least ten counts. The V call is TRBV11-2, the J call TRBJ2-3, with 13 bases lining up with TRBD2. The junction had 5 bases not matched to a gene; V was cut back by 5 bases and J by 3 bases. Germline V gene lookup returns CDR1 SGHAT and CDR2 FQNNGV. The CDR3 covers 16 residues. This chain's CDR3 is CASSRTSGRGTDTQYF. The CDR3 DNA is TGTGCCAGCAGCCGGACTAGCGGGAGAGGGACAGATACGCAGTATTTT.

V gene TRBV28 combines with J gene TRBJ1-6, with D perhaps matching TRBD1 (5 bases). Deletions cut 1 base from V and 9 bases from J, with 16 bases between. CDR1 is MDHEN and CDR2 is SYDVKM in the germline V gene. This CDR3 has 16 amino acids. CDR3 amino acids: CASSLYRERGSSPLHF. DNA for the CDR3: TGTGCCAGCAGTTTATACCGGGAACGGGGGAGTTCACCCCTCCACTTT.

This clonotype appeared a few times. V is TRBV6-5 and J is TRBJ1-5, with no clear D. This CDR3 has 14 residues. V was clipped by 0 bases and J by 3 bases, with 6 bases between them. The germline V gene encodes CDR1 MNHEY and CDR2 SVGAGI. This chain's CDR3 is CASSYSRDNQPQHF. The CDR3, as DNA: TGTGCCAGCAGTTACTCGCGAGACAATCAGCCCCAGCATTTT.

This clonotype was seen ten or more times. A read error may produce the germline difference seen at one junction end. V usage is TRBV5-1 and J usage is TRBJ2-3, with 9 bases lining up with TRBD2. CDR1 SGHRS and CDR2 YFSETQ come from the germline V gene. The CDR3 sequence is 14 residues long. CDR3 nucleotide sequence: TGTGCCAGCAGCTCGGGACTAGCCGGAGATACGCAGTATTTT. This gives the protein CASSSGLAGDTQYF.

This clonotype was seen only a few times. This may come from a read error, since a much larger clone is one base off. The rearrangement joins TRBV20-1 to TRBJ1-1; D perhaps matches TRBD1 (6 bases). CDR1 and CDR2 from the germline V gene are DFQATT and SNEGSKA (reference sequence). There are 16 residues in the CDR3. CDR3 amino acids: CGAPRGGARGNTEAFF. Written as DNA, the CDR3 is TGCGGTGCTCCAAGGGGGGGGGCGAGAGGGAACACTGAAGCTTTCTTT.

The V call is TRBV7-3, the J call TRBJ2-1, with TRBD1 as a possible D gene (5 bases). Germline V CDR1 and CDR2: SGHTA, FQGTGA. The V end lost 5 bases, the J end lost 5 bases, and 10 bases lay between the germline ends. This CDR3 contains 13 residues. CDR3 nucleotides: TGTGCCAGCAGCGAGACAGAGAACAATGAGCAGTTCTTC. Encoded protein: CASSETENNEQFF.

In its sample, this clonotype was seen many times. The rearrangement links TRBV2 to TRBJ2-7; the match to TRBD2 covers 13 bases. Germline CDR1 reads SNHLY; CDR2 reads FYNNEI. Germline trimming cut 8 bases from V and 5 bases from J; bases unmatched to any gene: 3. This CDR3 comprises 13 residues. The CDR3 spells CASEGLAGNEQYF. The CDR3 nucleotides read TGTGCCAGCGAGGGACTAGCGGGAAACGAGCAGTACTTC.

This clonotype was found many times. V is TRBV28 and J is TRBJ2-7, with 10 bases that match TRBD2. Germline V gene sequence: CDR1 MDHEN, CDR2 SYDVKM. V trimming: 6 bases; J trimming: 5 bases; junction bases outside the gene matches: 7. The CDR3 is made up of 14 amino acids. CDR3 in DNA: TGTGCCAGCAGAGCGGGAGGGCGCCGGGACGAGCAGTACTTC. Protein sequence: CASRAGGRRDEQYF.

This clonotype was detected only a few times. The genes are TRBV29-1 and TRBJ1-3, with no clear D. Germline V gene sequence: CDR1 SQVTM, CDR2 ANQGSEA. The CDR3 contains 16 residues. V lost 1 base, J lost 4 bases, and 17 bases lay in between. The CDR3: CSVEGLPGVEGNTIYF. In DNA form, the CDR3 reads TGCAGCGTTGAAGGCCTCCCCGGGGTCGAGGGAAACACCATATATTTT.

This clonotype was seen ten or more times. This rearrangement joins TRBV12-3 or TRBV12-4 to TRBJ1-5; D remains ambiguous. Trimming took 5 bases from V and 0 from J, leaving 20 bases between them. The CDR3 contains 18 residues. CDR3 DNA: TGTGCCAGCAGTCACGGGTTGTTGGACTCTTATAGCAATCAGCCCCAGCATTTT. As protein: CASSHGLLDSYSNQPQHF.

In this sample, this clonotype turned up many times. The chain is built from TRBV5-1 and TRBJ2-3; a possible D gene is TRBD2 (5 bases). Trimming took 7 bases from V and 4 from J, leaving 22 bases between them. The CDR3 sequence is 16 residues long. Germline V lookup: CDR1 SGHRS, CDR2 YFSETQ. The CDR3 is CASSLSGVIHSDTQYF. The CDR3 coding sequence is TGCGCCAGCTCCCTCTCCGGGGTCATCCACTCAGATACGCAGTATTTT.

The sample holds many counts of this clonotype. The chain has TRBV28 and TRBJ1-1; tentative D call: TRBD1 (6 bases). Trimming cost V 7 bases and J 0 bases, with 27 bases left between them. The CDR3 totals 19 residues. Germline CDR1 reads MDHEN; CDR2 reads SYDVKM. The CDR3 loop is CASNLILDPQGILNTEAFF. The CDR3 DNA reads TGTGCCAGCAACCTGATACTTGACCCGCAGGGGATTTTGAACACTGAAGCTTTCTTT.